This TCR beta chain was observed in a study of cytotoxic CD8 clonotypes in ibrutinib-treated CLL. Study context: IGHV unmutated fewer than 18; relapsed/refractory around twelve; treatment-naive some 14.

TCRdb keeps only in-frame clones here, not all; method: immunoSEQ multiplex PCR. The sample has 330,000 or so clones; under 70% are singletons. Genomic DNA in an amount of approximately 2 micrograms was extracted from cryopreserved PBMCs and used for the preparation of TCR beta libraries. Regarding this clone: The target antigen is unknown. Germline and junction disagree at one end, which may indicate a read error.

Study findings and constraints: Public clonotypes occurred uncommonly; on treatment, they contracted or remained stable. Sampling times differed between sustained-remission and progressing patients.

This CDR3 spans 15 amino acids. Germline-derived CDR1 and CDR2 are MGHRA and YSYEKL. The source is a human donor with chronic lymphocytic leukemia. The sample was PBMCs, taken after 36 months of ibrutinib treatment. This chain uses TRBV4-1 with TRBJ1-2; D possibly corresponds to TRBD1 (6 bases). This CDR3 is CASSQGTQGLGGYIF. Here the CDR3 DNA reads TGCGCCAGCAGCCAGGGGACACAGGGTTTGGGAGGCTACATCTTC.